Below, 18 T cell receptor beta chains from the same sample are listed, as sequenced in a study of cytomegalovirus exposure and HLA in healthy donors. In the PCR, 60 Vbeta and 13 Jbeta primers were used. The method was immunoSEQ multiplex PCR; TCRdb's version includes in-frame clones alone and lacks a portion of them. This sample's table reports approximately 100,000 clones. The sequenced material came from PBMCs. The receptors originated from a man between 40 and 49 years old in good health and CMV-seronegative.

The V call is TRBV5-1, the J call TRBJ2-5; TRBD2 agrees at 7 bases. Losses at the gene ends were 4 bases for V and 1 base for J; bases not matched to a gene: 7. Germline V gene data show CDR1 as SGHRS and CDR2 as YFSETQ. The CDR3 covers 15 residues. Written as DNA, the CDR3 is TGCGCCAGCAGCCCGGCGGGGGAGGTCCAAGAGACCCAGTACTTC. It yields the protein CASSPAGEVQETQYF. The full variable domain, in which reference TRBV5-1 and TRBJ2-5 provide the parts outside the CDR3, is KAGVTQTPRYLIKTRGQQVTLSCSPISGHRSVSWYQQTPGQGLQFLFEYFSETQRNKGNFPGRFSGRQFSNSRSEMNVSTLELGDSALYLCASSPAGEVQETQYFGPGTRLLVL.

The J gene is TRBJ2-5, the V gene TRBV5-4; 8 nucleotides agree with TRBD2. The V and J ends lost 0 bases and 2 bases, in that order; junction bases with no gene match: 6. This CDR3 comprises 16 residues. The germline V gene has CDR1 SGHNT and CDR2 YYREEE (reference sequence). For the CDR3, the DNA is TGTGCCAGCAGCTTGGCCGGGAGGGGGAGGCAAGAGACCCAGTACTTC. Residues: CASSLAGRGRQETQYF.

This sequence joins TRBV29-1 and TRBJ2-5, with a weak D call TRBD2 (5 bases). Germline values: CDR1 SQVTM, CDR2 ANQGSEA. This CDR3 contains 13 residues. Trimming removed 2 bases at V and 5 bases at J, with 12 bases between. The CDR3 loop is CSVEMRVRETQYF. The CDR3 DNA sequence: TGCAGCGTTGAAATGAGGGTTAGGGAGACCCAGTACTTC.

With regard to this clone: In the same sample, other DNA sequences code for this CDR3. The CDR3 DNA is TGTGCCAGCTCAGTCGGACAGGGTAATGAAAAACTGTTTTTT. Translation: CASSVGQGNEKLFF. This sequence joins TRBV18 and TRBJ1-4; 8 nucleotides agree with TRBD1. The CDR3 has 14 amino acids. Germline trimming cut 5 bases from V and 4 bases from J; bases unmatched to any gene: 3. Germline V gene sequence: CDR1 KGHSH, CDR2 LQKENI.

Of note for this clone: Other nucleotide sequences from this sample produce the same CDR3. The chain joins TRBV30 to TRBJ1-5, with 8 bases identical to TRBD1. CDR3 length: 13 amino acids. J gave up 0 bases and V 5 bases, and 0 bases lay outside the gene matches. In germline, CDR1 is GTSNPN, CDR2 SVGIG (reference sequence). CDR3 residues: CAWGQGSNQPQHF. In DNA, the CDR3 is TGTGCCTGGGGACAGGGTAGCAATCAGCCCCAGCATTTT.

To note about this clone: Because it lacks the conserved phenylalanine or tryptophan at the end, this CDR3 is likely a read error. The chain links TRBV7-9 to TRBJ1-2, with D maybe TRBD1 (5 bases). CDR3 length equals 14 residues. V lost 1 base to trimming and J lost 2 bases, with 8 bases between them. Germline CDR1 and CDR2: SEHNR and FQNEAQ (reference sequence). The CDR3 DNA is TGTGCCAGCAGCTTAGAAGGGGCGAACTATGGCTACACCCTC. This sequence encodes CASSLEGANYGYTL.

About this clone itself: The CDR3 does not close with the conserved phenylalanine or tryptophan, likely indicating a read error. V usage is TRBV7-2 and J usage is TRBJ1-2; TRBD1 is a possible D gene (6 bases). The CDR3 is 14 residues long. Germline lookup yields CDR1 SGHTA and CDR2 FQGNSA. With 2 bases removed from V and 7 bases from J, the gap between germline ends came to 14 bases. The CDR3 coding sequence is TGTGCCAGCAGCTTATTTAACAGGGCGGGTGGCTACACCCTC. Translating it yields CASSLFNRAGGYTL.

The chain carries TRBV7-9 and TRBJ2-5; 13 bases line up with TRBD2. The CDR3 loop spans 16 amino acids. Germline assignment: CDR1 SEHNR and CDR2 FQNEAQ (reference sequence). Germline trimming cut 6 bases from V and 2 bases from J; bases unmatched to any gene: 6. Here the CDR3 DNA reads TGTGCCAGCAGTCCTCCGGGACTAGCGGGACAAGAGACCCAGTACTTC. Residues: CASSPPGLAGQETQYF.

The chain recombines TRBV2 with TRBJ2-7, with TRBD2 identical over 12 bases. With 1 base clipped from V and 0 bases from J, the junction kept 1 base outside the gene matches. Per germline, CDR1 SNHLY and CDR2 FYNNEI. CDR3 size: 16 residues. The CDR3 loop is CASSEVGLAGSYEQYF. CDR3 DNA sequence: TGTGCCAGCAGTGAAGTGGGACTAGCGGGCTCCTACGAGCAGTACTTC.

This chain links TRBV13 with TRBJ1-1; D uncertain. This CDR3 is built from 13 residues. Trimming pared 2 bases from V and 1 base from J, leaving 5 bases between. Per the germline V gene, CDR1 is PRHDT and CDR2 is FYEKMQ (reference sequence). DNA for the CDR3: TGTGCCAGCAGCTTAATCAGGAACACTGAAGCTTTCTTT. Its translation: CASSLIRNTEAFF.

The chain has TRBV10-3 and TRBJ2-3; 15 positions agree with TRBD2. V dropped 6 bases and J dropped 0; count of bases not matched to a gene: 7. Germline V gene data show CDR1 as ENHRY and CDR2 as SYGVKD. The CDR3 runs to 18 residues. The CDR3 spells CAIRGTSGGLASTDTQYF. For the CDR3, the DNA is TGTGCCATCAGAGGGACTAGCGGGGGGTTAGCTAGCACAGATACGCAGTATTTT.

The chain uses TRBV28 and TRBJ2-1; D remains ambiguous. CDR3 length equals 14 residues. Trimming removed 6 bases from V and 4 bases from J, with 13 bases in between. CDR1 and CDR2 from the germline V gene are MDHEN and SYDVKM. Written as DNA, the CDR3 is TGTGCCAGCAGCGAGCGAGTAGGATACAATGAGCAGTTCTTC. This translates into CASSERVGYNEQFF.

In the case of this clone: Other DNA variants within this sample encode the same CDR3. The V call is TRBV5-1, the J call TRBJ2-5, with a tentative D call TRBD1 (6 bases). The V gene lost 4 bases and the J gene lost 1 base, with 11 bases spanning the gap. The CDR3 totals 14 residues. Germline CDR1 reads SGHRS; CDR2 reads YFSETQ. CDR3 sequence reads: CASSPGALQETQYF. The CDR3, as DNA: TGCGCCAGCAGCCCAGGGGCACTCCAAGAGACCCAGTACTTC.

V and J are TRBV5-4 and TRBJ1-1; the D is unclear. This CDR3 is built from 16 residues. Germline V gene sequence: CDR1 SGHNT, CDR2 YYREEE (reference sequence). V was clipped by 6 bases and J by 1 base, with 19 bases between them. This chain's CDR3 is CASIPPVGRENTEAFF. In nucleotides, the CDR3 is TGTGCCAGCATCCCCCCGGTCGGGAGGGAGAACACTGAAGCTTTCTTT.

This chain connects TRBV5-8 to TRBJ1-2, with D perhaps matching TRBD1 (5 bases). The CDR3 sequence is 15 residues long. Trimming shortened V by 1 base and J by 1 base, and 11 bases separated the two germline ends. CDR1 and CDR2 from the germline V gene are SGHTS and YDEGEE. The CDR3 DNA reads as TGTGCCAGCAGCTTGTGGGGGGGACTTAACTATGGCTACACCTTC. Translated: CASSLWGGLNYGYTF.

CDR3: CASSFLAGDNNEQFF. The DNA for the CDR3 is TGTGCCAGCAGTTTCCTAGCGGGAGATAACAATGAGCAGTTCTTC. The chain joins TRBV6-4 to TRBJ2-1, with TRBD2 matching 10 bases. Germline lookup yields CDR1 MRHNA and CDR2 SNTAGT. The CDR3 has 15 amino acids. J lost 5 bases, V lost 5 bases, and 6 bases had no gene match.

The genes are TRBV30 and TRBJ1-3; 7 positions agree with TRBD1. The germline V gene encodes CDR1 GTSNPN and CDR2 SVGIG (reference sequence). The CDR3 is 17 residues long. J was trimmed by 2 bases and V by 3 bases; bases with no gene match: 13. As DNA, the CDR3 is TGTGCCTGGAGGCTAAACAGGGGCTCCGGGCCTGGAAACACCATATATTTT. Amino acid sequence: CAWRLNRGSGPGNTIYF.

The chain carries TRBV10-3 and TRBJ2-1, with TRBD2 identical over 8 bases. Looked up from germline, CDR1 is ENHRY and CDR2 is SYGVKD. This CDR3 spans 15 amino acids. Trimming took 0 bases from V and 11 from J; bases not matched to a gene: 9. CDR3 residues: CAISESKRESQKQFF. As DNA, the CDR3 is TGTGCCATCAGTGAGTCCAAGCGGGAGTCACAAAAGCAGTTCTTC.